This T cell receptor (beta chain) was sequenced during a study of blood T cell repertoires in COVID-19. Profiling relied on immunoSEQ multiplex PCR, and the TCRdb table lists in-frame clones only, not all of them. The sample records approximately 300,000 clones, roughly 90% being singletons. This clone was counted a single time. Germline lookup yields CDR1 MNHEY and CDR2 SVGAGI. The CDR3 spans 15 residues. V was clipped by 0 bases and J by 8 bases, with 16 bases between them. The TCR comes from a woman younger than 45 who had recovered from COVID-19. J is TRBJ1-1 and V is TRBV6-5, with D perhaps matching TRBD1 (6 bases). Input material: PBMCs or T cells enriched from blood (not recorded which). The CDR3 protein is CASSYSLFSGTEAFF. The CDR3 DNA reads TGTGCCAGCAGTTACTCCCTTTTTTCCGGGACAGAAGCTTTCTTT.